Sequencing of this T cell receptor beta chain was carried out in a study of blood T cell repertoires in COVID-19. In the original processing: Reference gene primers were amplified, and this amplification served to estimate nucleated cell counts. Profiling relied on immunoSEQ multiplex PCR, and the TCRdb table lists in-frame clones only, not all of them. Clone size and the V and J calls come from that table; the DNA yielded D and trimming. This table holds roughly 240,000 clones, approximately 86% found once. The germline gives CDR1 MDHEN, CDR2 SYDVKM. The CDR3 extends over 13 amino acids. The trim removed 1 base at V and 5 bases at J, leaving 1 base unmatched.

The sequence was collected from a woman aged 55-69 years who had recovered from COVID-19. The chain couples TRBV28 to TRBJ2-5; 7 bases agree with TRBD1. The specimen was peripheral blood. The CDR3 DNA reads TGTGCCAGCAGTTTATTACAGGGGGAGACCCAGTACTTC. It yields the protein CASSLLQGETQYF.